The 20 T cell receptor beta chains below were found in one sample sequenced in a study of control samples from healthy donors and cancer patients. TCRdb keeps only in-frame clones here, not all; method: immunoSEQ multiplex PCR. The sample consists of roughly 41,000 clones, around 94% of them appearing once. The source material was blood. These receptor sequences come from a man aged 55-75 years in good health.

The DNA for the CDR3 is TGTGCCAGCGCCGTGGGAGTTAGCAATCAGCCCCAGCATTTT. As protein: CASAVGVSNQPQHF. This chain uses TRBV2 with TRBJ1-5, with D uncertain. V dropped 8 bases and J dropped 0 bases, with 11 bases sitting between them. Looked up from germline, CDR1 is SNHLY and CDR2 is FYNNEI. This CDR3 region has 14 residues.

Notes on this clone: This CDR3 is also generated by other DNA sequences in the sample. The chain has TRBV4-1 and TRBJ1-5; no clear D gene. Germline V gene lookup returns CDR1 MGHRA and CDR2 YSYEKL. V lost 5 bases to trimming and J lost 0 bases, with 11 bases between them. This CDR3 comprises 15 residues. CDR3 nucleotides: TGCGCCAGCAGCTCGCGACACGTTAGCAATCAGCCCCAGCATTTT. This gives the protein CASSSRHVSNQPQHF.

The genes are TRBV9 and TRBJ2-2; 10 bases are shared with TRBD2. This CDR3 contains 18 residues. Trimming at V came to 0 bases and at J to 5 bases, leaving 10 bases not matched to a gene. CDR1 is SGDLS and CDR2 is YYNGEE in the germline V gene. The chain's CDR3 is CASSVAGLAGDRTGELFF. CDR3 in DNA: TGTGCCAGCAGCGTAGCGGGGCTAGCGGGAGATCGGACCGGGGAGCTGTTTTTT.

The chain uses TRBV7-3 and TRBJ1-1; D is undetermined. V dropped 6 bases and J dropped 2 bases, with 10 bases sitting between them. CDR1 SGHTA and CDR2 FQGTGA come from the germline V gene. The CDR3 sequence is 13 residues long. The CDR3 protein is CASRIARNTEAFF. The CDR3 DNA is TGTGCCAGCAGAATAGCAAGAAACACTGAAGCTTTCTTT.

The CDR3 here is CASSYRGTEAFF. CDR3 nucleotide sequence: TGTGCCAGCAGTTACAGGGGCACTGAAGCTTTCTTT. The chain has TRBV27 and TRBJ1-1; 7 nucleotides agree with TRBD1. The V segment lost 4 bases and the J segment 4 bases; nucleotides outside the gene matches: 0. Germline V gene data show CDR1 as MNHEY and CDR2 as SMNVEV (reference sequence). The length of the CDR3 is 12 residues.

CDR3 in DNA: TGCGCCAGCAGCTTGGATGGGACAGGGAGTTTGGATGAGCAGTTCTTC. Amino acids: CASSLDGTGSLDEQFF. The chain is built from TRBV5-1 and TRBJ2-1; 9 positions match TRBD1. CDR1 SGHRS and CDR2 YFSETQ come from the germline V gene. The J segment lost 8 bases and the V segment lost 0 bases, leaving 9 bases of the junction unmatched. The CDR3 runs 16 residues.

The chain links TRBV28 to TRBJ2-5; D ambiguous. Germline V gene lookup returns CDR1 MDHEN and CDR2 SYDVKM. V lost 5 bases, J lost 5 bases, and 9 bases lay in between. The CDR3 covers 12 residues. CDR3 nucleotides: TGTGCCAGCAGTGAATTCAGGGAGACCCAGTACTTC. It is translated as CASSEFRETQYF.

V usage is TRBV6-4 and J usage is TRBJ1-6; D is uncertain. Germline CDR1 and CDR2: MRHNA and SNTAGT. V lost 4 bases and J lost 5, with 9 bases in between. The CDR3 length is 14 residues. In DNA, the CDR3 is TGTGCCAGCAGTGTTGAGGCGAATAATTCACCCCTCCACTTT. The encoded protein is CASSVEANNSPLHF.

This clone was seen just once. The chain recombines TRBV29-1 with TRBJ1-2; D ambiguous. Germline CDR1 reads SQVTM; CDR2 reads ANQGSEA. V was trimmed by 3 bases and J by 5 bases, leaving 4 bases between them. This CDR3 is built from 10 residues. CDR3 nucleotide sequence: TGCAGCGTTGAGGATTATGGCTACACCTTC. The encoded protein is CSVEDYGYTF.

The genes are TRBV18 and TRBJ1-2; 7 bases match TRBD1. This CDR3 spans 13 amino acids. J was trimmed by 4 bases and V by 3 bases; bases with no gene match: 2. The germline CDR1 and CDR2 sequences are KGHSH and LQKENI. This CDR3 reads CASSPDRPYGYTF. CDR3 bases: TGTGCCAGCTCACCGGACAGGCCCTATGGCTACACCTTC. The whole variable domain, remainder taken from reference TRBV18 and TRBJ1-2, is NAGVMQNPRHLVRRRGQEARLRCSPMKGHSHVYWYRQLPEEGLKFMVYLQKENIIDESGMPKERFSAEFPKEGPSILRIQQVVRGDSAAYFCASSPDRPYGYTFGSGTRLTVV.

This clone was picked up one time. The chain carries TRBV5-5 and TRBJ2-1, with TRBD2 identical over 12 bases. Germline V gene data show CDR1 as SGHKS and CDR2 as YYEKEE (reference sequence). The trim removed 3 bases at V and 7 bases at J, leaving 5 bases unmatched. This CDR3 spans 15 amino acids. CDR3 DNA sequence: TGTGCCAGCAGCTCTCTAGCGGGAGGGGTGAATGAGCAGTTCTTC. Protein sequence: CASSSLAGGVNEQFF.

The chain links TRBV14 to TRBJ2-2; D is possibly TRBD1 (5 bases). Germline values: CDR1 SGHDN, CDR2 FVKESK. The CDR3 contains 13 residues. V lost 6 bases and J lost 6, with 11 bases in between. The CDR3 coding sequence is TGTGCCAGCAGACCTCAGGGTTCCGGGGAGCTGTTTTTT. Translated: CASRPQGSGELFF.

The chain combines TRBV19 with TRBJ2-5, with 9 bases lining up with TRBD2. Germline V gene lookup returns CDR1 LNHDA and CDR2 SQIVND (reference sequence). This CDR3 is built from 15 residues. Trimming removed 8 bases from V and 1 base from J; junction bases left unmatched: 8. In nucleotides, the CDR3 is TGTGCCAGTCGGCAAGCGGGAGGTTCCCAAGAGACCCAGTACTTC. Translation: CASRQAGGSQETQYF.

This sequence joins TRBV19 and TRBJ2-5; either TRBD1 or TRBD2 may fit D (7 bases each). The CDR3 consists of 14 residues. CDR1 LNHDA and CDR2 SQIVND come from the germline V gene (reference sequence). Trimming shortened V by 5 bases and J by 4 bases, and 14 bases separated the two germline ends. CDR3 DNA sequence: TGTGCCAGTAGTCGACAGGGCGGGGGAGAGACCCAGTACTTC. Its translation: CASSRQGGGETQYF.

This clone appeared once. The chain is built from TRBV6-2 or TRBV6-3 and TRBJ2-5, with unresolved D. Germline CDR1 reads MNHEY; CDR2 reads SVGEGT. This CDR3 is built from 12 residues. Trimming cost V 6 bases and J 0 bases, with 5 bases left between them. The CDR3 DNA sequence: TGTGCCAGCAGCTCGCACCAAGAGACCCAGTACTTC. It codes for CASSSHQETQYF.

The rearrangement uses TRBV19 and TRBJ1-1; tentatively, D is TRBD1 (6 bases). There are 15 residues in the CDR3. Trimming left V 9 bases short and J 1 base short, with 18 bases between. Germline assignment: CDR1 LNHDA and CDR2 SQIVND (reference sequence). DNA of the CDR3: TGTGCCAGCGGGTTGAGGGGGGCAAGGAACACTGAAGCTTTCTTT. Protein: CASGLRGARNTEAFF.

The chain has TRBV11-2 and TRBJ1-1, with 7 bases fitting TRBD1. V shed 4 bases and J 5 bases; nucleotides not matched to a gene: 10. CDR1 and CDR2 from the germline V gene are SGHAT and FQNNGV. CDR3 length equals 15 residues. The CDR3, as DNA: TGTGCCAGCAGCTATGACAGGGTTGAGGGGACTGAAGCTTTCTTT. Translated, it gives CASSYDRVEGTEAFF.

The V gene is TRBV27, the J gene TRBJ2-1, with 7 bases that match TRBD1. V was pared by 2 bases and J by 7 bases, with 8 bases of the junction left unmatched. This CDR3 contains 15 residues. From germline, CDR1 is MNHEY and CDR2 SMNVEV (reference sequence). The CDR3, as DNA: TGTGCCAGCAGTTTAGGGTTTTACAGGGGAAATGAGCAGTTCTTC. This translates into CASSLGFYRGNEQFF.

This chain connects TRBV6-5 to TRBJ2-7; D may be TRBD1 or TRBD2 (5 bases each). In germline, CDR1 is MNHEY, CDR2 SVGAGI. V was cut by 0 bases and J by 2 bases, with 8 bases left in between. The CDR3 contains 14 residues. The CDR3 DNA reads TGTGCCAGCAGTTACTCGAGGGGAGCCTACGAGCAGTACTTC. Translating gives CASSYSRGAYEQYF.

The chain has TRBV11-1 and TRBJ2-5, with 7 bases identical to TRBD2. J gave up 1 base and V 3 bases, and 2 bases lay outside the gene matches. This CDR3 is built from 14 residues. The germline V gene encodes CDR1 SGHAT and CDR2 FQDESV (reference sequence). CDR3 sequence (DNA): TGTGCCAGCAGCTTGGGGGGGTCCCAAGAGACCCAGTACTTC. Its translation: CASSLGGSQETQYF. Drawing the rest from reference TRBV11-1 and TRBJ2-5, the complete variable domain is EAEVAQSPRYKITEKSQAVAFWCDPISGHATLYWYRQILGQGPELLVQFQDESVVDDSQLPKDRFSAERLKGVDSTLKIQPAELGDSAMYLCASSLGGSQETQYFGPGTRLLVL.